This T cell receptor beta chain comes out of a study of blood T cell repertoires in COVID-19. At the level of the study: COVID-19 samples collected from the United States, Italy and Spain covered acute and convalescent phases. PBMCs, B-cell-depleted T cells, or T cells were the source of the cDNA or gDNA that made up the material.

Per the original data handling: It was from reference gene primer amplification that nucleated cell counts were estimated. This table comes from immunoSEQ multiplex PCR, and its TCRdb copy is limited to in-frame clones, with some not included. The V and J calls and clone size are taken from that table; D and trimming were inferred from the DNA. The table has tens of thousands of clones, roughly 84% seen once. CDR1 and CDR2 (germline): SNHLY, FYNNEI. This CDR3 has 14 amino acids. Losses at the gene ends were 5 bases for V and 9 bases for J; bases not matched to a gene: 9. Material for sequencing was peripheral blood. The V call is TRBV2, the J call TRBJ1-5; 8 nucleotides line up with TRBD1. The TCR sequence derives from a woman aged 55-70 years with acute or convalescent COVID-19. Here the CDR3 DNA reads TGTGCCAGCAGTCAGGACAGGGCGGCCTCGCCCCAGCATTTT. Translated: CASSQDRAASPQHF.